This T cell receptor (beta chain) is from a study of Graves' ophthalmopathy and Graves' hyperthyroidism. General study results and limits: A majority of expanded thyroid clonotypes exceeding 0.001 frequency were likewise present in blood.

In this sample, this clonotype turned up many times. What it recognizes is unknown. CDR1 MNHEY and CDR2 SVGAGI come from the germline V gene. Trimming removed 2 bases from V and 6 bases from J, with 13 bases in between. CDR3 length: 14 residues. Beta-chain TCR CDR3 regions were amplified from RNA transcripts. The authors performed first-round RT-PCR with HTBI primers and then a second-round multiplex PCR. MiXCR, applied by TCRdb to the multiplex PCR reads, yields one record per CDR3 protein. The sample carries 23,000 or so distinct CDR3 sequences, nearly 50% recorded once. Enrollment excluded any patients with other autoimmune diseases, uncontrolled infections, pregnancy or lactation.

The V call is TRBV6-5, the J call TRBJ1-1; unclear D gene. This sequence originates from an adult woman with stable Graves' hyperthyroidism. What was sequenced was peripheral blood. Written as DNA, the CDR3 is TGTGCCAGCAGTTACAGCCCCTTGGAGGCTGAAGCTTTCTTT. Its translation: CASSYSPLEAEAFF.